This T cell receptor beta chain originates from a study of T cells after yellow fever vaccination. Study-wide findings and caveats: Post-booster repertoires again held most primary-vaccination clones (roughly 95% CD4, roughly 88% CD8).

Germline V CDR1 and CDR2: MNHEY, SVGEGT. The CDR3 sequence is 12 residues long. V shed 8 bases and J shed 2 bases, with 10 bases lying between them. This clonotype was seen a handful of times. The target antigen is unknown. TCRdb reprocessed the 5' RACE reads via MiXCR and lists one record per CDR3 protein. The sample yields about 160,000 distinct CDR3 sequences, about a tenth seen once. The source material was CD8+ T cells sorted from PBMCs, sampled 45 days after the yellow fever booster vaccination. The TCR was taken from a young man who received the YFV17D yellow fever vaccine. The gene calls are TRBV6-2 or TRBV6-3 and TRBJ2-7; perhaps TRBD2 as D (7 bases). CDR3 sequence: CASWGGPYEQYF. The CDR3 coding sequence is TGTGCCAGCTGGGGGGGGCCCTACGAGCAGTACTTC.